The 10 T cell receptor beta chains below all came from one sample that was sequenced in a study of T cell responses to AZD1222 COVID-19 vaccine (dated by TCRdb to the early 2020s). Library creation used the immunoSEQ multiplex PCR assay. In TCRdb, the immuneACCESS table is reduced to in-frame sequences with V and J assigned. These tables do not hold every clone; where another copy was compared, an unresolved V gene accounts for under half, and the others remain unexplained. The sample has around 130,000 clones on record, roughly 90% of them singletons. The ten top clones hold more than 0.95% of the sample. Interpreted using the paper, the time point label stands for: about 28 days (+/-7) after the second vaccine dose. The sample was peripheral blood, taken 28 days after the second AZD1222 dose. Receptor source: an adult who received the AZD1222 COVID-19 vaccine.

This chain connects TRBV2 to TRBJ2-1; TRBD1 might be the D (6 bases). Trimming cost V 6 bases and J 6 bases, with 12 bases left between them. CDR3 length: 13 amino acids. Germline V gene lookup returns CDR1 SNHLY and CDR2 FYNNEI. Here the CDR3 reads CASRTDSLNEQFF. The CDR3 bases are TGTGCCAGCAGGACGGACAGCCTCAATGAGCAGTTCTTC. Together with reference TRBV2 and TRBJ2-1, the CDR3 gives the full variable domain: EPEVTQTPSHQVTQMGQEVILRCVPISNHLYFYWYRQILGQKVEFLVSFYNNEISEKSEIFDDQFSVERPDGSNFTLKIRSTKLEDSAMYFCASRTDSLNEQFFGPGTRLTVL.

This clone has just a few counts. The genes are TRBV5-1 and TRBJ2-2, with D unclear. CDR3 size: 14 residues. Per the germline V gene, CDR1 is SGHRS and CDR2 is YFSETQ. V was trimmed by 0 bases and J by 1 base, leaving 4 bases between them. In DNA form, the CDR3 reads TGCGCCAGCAGCTTGGATCTGAACACCGGGGAGCTGTTTTTT. This encodes CASSLDLNTGELFF.

J is TRBJ1-1 and V is TRBV10-3, with D perhaps TRBD1 (6 bases). The CDR3 extends over 14 amino acids. The germline CDR1 and CDR2 sequences are ENHRY and SYGVKD. The V end was cut by 2 bases, the J end by 5 bases, with 12 bases between. The CDR3 nucleotides read TGTGCCATCAGTGAGGCAGGGGTGGAGACTGAAGCTTTCTTT. Its translation is CAISEAGVETEAFF.

The chain combines TRBV9 with TRBJ2-5, with D possibly TRBD2 on 5 matching bases. Germline values: CDR1 SGDLS, CDR2 YYNGEE. The CDR3 is 15 amino acids. The V and J ends lost 0 bases and 3 bases respectively, with 12 bases between them. The CDR3 region is CASSVAPGSKETQYF. DNA of the CDR3: TGTGCCAGCAGCGTAGCCCCGGGATCGAAAGAGACCCAGTACTTC.

J is TRBJ1-4 and V is TRBV27; the D is unclear. V was pared by 3 bases and J by 8 bases, with 7 bases between. This CDR3 is 12 amino acids long. In germline, CDR1 is MNHEY, CDR2 SMNVEV (reference sequence). The CDR3 region has the DNA TGTGCCAGCAGTTTTAGAGGGGAAAAACTGTTTTTT. Its protein product is CASSFRGEKLFF. The full variable domain, with the rest looked up from reference TRBV27 and TRBJ1-4, is EAQVTQNPRYLITVTGKKLTVTCSQNMNHEYMSWYRQDPGLGLRQIYYSMNVEVTDKGDVPEGYKVSRKEKRNFPLILESPSPNQTSLYFCASSFRGEKLFFGSGTQLSVL.

The J gene is TRBJ2-2, the V gene TRBV12-3 or TRBV12-4; D gene uncertain. Trimming stripped 2 bases from V and 4 bases from J, with 5 bases between. The CDR3 has 13 amino acids. Here the CDR3 reads CASSLWVTGELFF. The CDR3 nucleotides are TGTGCCAGCAGTTTATGGGTCACCGGGGAGCTGTTTTTT.

The gene calls are TRBV11-2 and TRBJ2-7, with 8 bases matching TRBD2. J lost 6 bases, V lost 6 bases, and 10 bases had no gene match. This CDR3 is built from 14 residues. Germline CDR1 is SGHAT and CDR2 is FQNNGV. The CDR3 loop reads CASRSPAAGVEQYF. In nucleotides, the CDR3 is TGTGCCAGCAGGTCCCCCGCAGCGGGAGTCGAGCAGTACTTC.

DNA for the CDR3: TGTGCCAGCTCATCCGGTGGGGCGCGGAACAATGAGCAGTTCTTC. Its translation: CASSSGGARNNEQFF. V and J are TRBV18 and TRBJ2-1; possibly TRBD1 for D (5 bases). The CDR3 has 15 amino acids. The V gene's germline CDR1 is KGHSH and CDR2 LQKENI. V gave up 5 bases and J gave up 5 bases, with 16 bases separating them.

The CDR3, as DNA: TGTGCCAGCTCACCAGCGACTAGCGGGACTTCAAACACCGGGGAGCTGTTTTTT. Protein sequence: CASSPATSGTSNTGELFF. The chain carries TRBV18 and TRBJ2-2; 11 nucleotides line up with TRBD2. The CDR3 sequence is 18 residues long. Per germline, CDR1 KGHSH and CDR2 LQKENI. Germline trimming cut 2 bases from V and 2 bases from J; bases unmatched to any gene: 7.

CDR3 DNA: TGTGCCAGCAGTGTTCAGGGGGCCGGGAATTCACCCCTCCACTTT. Its protein is CASSVQGAGNSPLHF. The chain joins TRBV6-4 to TRBJ1-6; TRBD1 aligns across 8 bases. CDR3 length equals 15 residues. The junction had 6 bases not matched to a gene; V was cut back by 4 bases and J by 7 bases. Germline CDR1 and CDR2: MRHNA and SNTAGT.